This T cell receptor beta chain was documented in a study of blood T cell repertoires in COVID-19. The CDR3 runs 12 residues. Germline CDR1 reads MDHEN; CDR2 reads SYDVKM. V lost 6 bases, J lost 12 bases, and 10 bases stayed unmatched. Per the original data handling: Estimated nucleated cell counts came from reference gene primer amplification. Profiled with immunoSEQ multiplex PCR; TCRdb holds only in-frame clones, not every one. The DNA was the basis for D and trimming; V, J and clone size are from that table. The sample holds roughly 290,000 clones, about nine tenths seen once. Cohort allocation depended upon clinical history that participants reported.

Sequenced input: PBMCs or T cells enriched from blood (not recorded which). This TCR came from a woman between 40 and 55 years old who had recovered from COVID-19. V gene TRBV28 combines with J gene TRBJ1-1; 7 bases agree with TRBD1. The DNA for the CDR3 is TGTGCCAGCAGGACTTTACAGGGGACGACTTTCTTT. This encodes CASRTLQGTTFF.